This TCR beta chain was captured by sequencing in a study of early T cells in non-severe SARS-CoV-2 infection. The table lists this clonotype with a few counts. This CDR3 contains 16 residues. Germline V lookup: CDR1 SEHNR, CDR2 FQNEAQ (reference sequence). V lost 1 base, J lost 4 bases, and 9 bases stayed unmatched. TCRdb recomputed calls from the 5' RACE reads with MiXCR, one row per CDR3 protein. The table has roughly 56,000 distinct CDR3 sequences, more than 9% seen once. V is TRBV7-9 and J is TRBJ1-1; 7 nucleotides line up with TRBD1. The origin of this receptor is an adult who was a healthcare worker with PCR-confirmed SARS-CoV-2 infection or an uninfected control (not recorded which). What was sequenced was whole blood. The chain's CDR3 is CASSLGPQGVSTEAFF. The CDR3 region has the DNA TGTGCCAGCAGCTTAGGACCCCAGGGGGTGAGCACTGAAGCTTTCTTT.